What follows are 29 T cell receptor beta chains derived from one specimen sequenced in a study of cytomegalovirus exposure and HLA in healthy donors. PCR involved 60 Vbeta and 13 Jbeta primers. Profiled with immunoSEQ multiplex PCR; TCRdb holds only in-frame clones, not every one. Of around 180,000 clones in the sample, roughly 80% were seen once. Input material: PBMCs. These receptor sequences come from a man between 60 and 75 years old in good health and CMV-seronegative.

This sequence joins TRBV27 and TRBJ1-2, with D possibly TRBD1 on 6 matching bases. Germline V gene sequence: CDR1 MNHEY, CDR2 SMNVEV (reference sequence). The CDR3 contains 14 residues. Trimming stripped 5 bases from V and 1 base from J, with 11 bases between. CDR3 nucleotides: TGTGCCAGCAGTCCCAGGACAGTTAACTATGGCTACACCTTC. This sequence encodes CASSPRTVNYGYTF.

V gene TRBV4-1 combines with J gene TRBJ2-2; 8 bases are a match to TRBD1. V lost 6 bases, J lost 2 bases, and 5 bases stayed unmatched. The CDR3 has 15 amino acids. Looked up from germline, CDR1 is MGHRA and CDR2 is YSYEKL. DNA for the CDR3: TGCGCCAGCAGAAAGGGGACAGGAAACACCGGGGAGCTGTTTTTT. This encodes CASRKGTGNTGELFF.

This chain joins TRBV9 and TRBJ2-3; possibly TRBD2 for D (5 bases). CDR3 length: 14 amino acids. Trimming stripped 4 bases from V and 0 bases from J, with 9 bases between. Germline V gene lookup returns CDR1 SGDLS and CDR2 YYNGEE. The CDR3 nucleotides are TGTGCCAGCAGCCCGCGGGTTAGCACAGATACGCAGTATTTT. Translated: CASSPRVSTDTQYF.

Here the CDR3 reads CASSQDDGTVIYGYTF. CDR3 sequence (DNA): TGCGCCAGCAGCCAAGATGACGGGACAGTCATATATGGCTACACCTTC. This rearrangement joins TRBV4-1 to TRBJ1-2; 7 bases are a match to TRBD1. V shed 0 bases and J 5 bases; nucleotides not matched to a gene: 9. Germline V gene data show CDR1 as MGHRA and CDR2 as YSYEKL. This CDR3 is 16 amino acids long.

This chain uses TRBV27 with TRBJ2-5, with D perhaps matching TRBD2 (6 bases). The CDR3 has 15 residues. V lost 2 bases to trimming and J lost 3 bases, with 13 bases between them. In germline, CDR1 is MNHEY, CDR2 SMNVEV (reference sequence). CDR3 in amino acids: CASSLQAGRKETQYF. In DNA form, the CDR3 reads TGTGCCAGCAGTTTACAAGCAGGGAGGAAAGAGACCCAGTACTTC.

This clone was counted a few times. This chain links TRBV5-6 with TRBJ2-3; D unclear. The CDR3 has 12 residues. In germline, CDR1 is SGHDT, CDR2 YYEEEE. The V end was cut by 0 bases, the J end by 6 bases, with 5 bases between. The CDR3 DNA is TGTGCCAGCAGCTTGGTCTCTGATACGCAGTATTTT. It translates to CASSLVSDTQYF.

This chain connects TRBV6-1 to TRBJ1-5; tentative D call: TRBD1 (5 bases). The V end was cut by 2 bases, the J end by 7 bases, with 15 bases between. There are 15 residues in the CDR3. Germline assignment: CDR1 MNHNS and CDR2 SASEGT. For the CDR3, the DNA is TGTGCCAGCAGTGAACAAAGCGGGCAGGGCCAGCCCCAGCATTTT. Protein sequence: CASSEQSGQGQPQHF.

In DNA, the CDR3 is TGTGCCAGCAGCCGGGGGGTAGTCGAGACCCAGTACTTC. Its protein is CASSRGVVETQYF. V and J are TRBV9 and TRBJ2-5; 7 bases are shared with TRBD2. The CDR3 totals 13 residues. Germline CDR1 is SGDLS and CDR2 is YYNGEE. Trimming at V came to 4 bases and at J to 5 bases, leaving 5 bases not matched to a gene.

V gene TRBV11-2 combines with J gene TRBJ1-4; 7 bases align to TRBD1. From germline, CDR1 is SGHAT and CDR2 FQNNGV. The CDR3 has 17 amino acids. V shed 2 bases, J shed 3 bases, and the junction held 9 bases outside the gene matches. Written as DNA, the CDR3 is TGTGCCAGCAGCTTATGGACAGGACGAACCGCTAATGAAAAACTGTTTTTT. Protein sequence: CASSLWTGRTANEKLFF.

The gene calls are TRBV4-2 and TRBJ2-7; TRBD2 matches at 13 bases. The junction had 7 bases not matched to a gene; V was cut back by 3 bases and J by 5 bases. The CDR3 runs to 16 residues. CDR1 LGHNA and CDR2 YNFKEQ come from the germline V gene. The CDR3 DNA sequence: TGTGCCAGCAGCCAGAGGACTAGCGGGAGTGTCGACGAGCAGTACTTC. Its translation: CASSQRTSGSVDEQYF.

This sequence joins TRBV28 and TRBJ1-4, with 8 bases aligning to TRBD1. Germline CDR1 MDHEN, CDR2 SYDVKM. V lost 4 bases, J lost 2 bases, and 9 bases stayed unmatched. The CDR3 spans 17 residues. CDR3 sequence (DNA): TGTGCCAGCAGTTCGGTGCCAGGGGGCATGACTAATGAAAAACTGTTTTTT. Translation gives CASSSVPGGMTNEKLFF. The full variable domain, with the rest looked up from reference TRBV28 and TRBJ1-4, is DVKVTQSSRYLVKRTGEKVFLECVQDMDHENMFWYRQDPGLGLRLIYFSYDVKMKEKGDIPEGYSVSREKKERFSLILESASTNQTSMYLCASSSVPGGMTNEKLFFGSGTQLSVL.

CDR3 loop: CASSTSRGGELFF. For the CDR3, the DNA is TGCGCCAGTTCGACTAGCCGGGGCGGGGAGCTGTTTTTT. This rearrangement joins TRBV10-1 to TRBJ2-2; 7 nucleotides align to TRBD2. The CDR3 runs to 13 residues. The germline gives CDR1 WNHNN, CDR2 SYGVQD (reference sequence). The V and J ends lost 9 bases and 7 bases, in that order; junction bases with no gene match: 8.

This clone turned up a few times. V and J are TRBV7-2 and TRBJ2-7; 7 bases agree with TRBD2. In germline, CDR1 is SGHTA, CDR2 FQGNSA. V lost 2 bases to trimming and J lost 0 bases; unmatched junction nucleotides: 4. This CDR3 spans 15 amino acids. The CDR3 loop is CASSLLAGDSYEQYF. In nucleotides, the CDR3 is TGTGCCAGCAGCTTACTGGCGGGAGACTCCTACGAGCAGTACTTC.

The chain is built from TRBV5-8 and TRBJ1-4; possibly TRBD1 for D (6 bases). The CDR3 consists of 15 residues. V was trimmed by 2 bases and J by 0 bases, leaving 8 bases between them. Germline CDR1 reads SGHTS; CDR2 reads YDEGEE. CDR3 sequence reads: CASSFRDTTNEKLFF. The CDR3 DNA is TGTGCCAGCAGCTTTCGGGACACAACTAATGAAAAACTGTTTTTT.

This clone was found once. The CDR3 spells CASSYLDRWAGELFF. The CDR3 nucleotides are TGTGCCAGCAGTTACCTGGACAGGTGGGCCGGGGAGCTGTTTTTT. The chain uses TRBV6-5 and TRBJ2-2, with 7 bases identical to TRBD1. The CDR3 consists of 15 residues. CDR1 and CDR2 (germline): MNHEY, SVGAGI. Trimming removed 2 bases from V and 6 bases from J; junction bases left unmatched: 6.

The CDR3 here is CATSRDRTSTDTQYF. CDR3 in DNA: TGTGCCACCAGCAGAGATAGGACTAGCACAGATACGCAGTATTTT. The rearrangement joins TRBV15 to TRBJ2-3, with D possibly matching TRBD2 (5 bases). Trimming removed 0 bases at V and 0 bases at J, with 7 bases between. The CDR3 has 15 amino acids. Germline lookup yields CDR1 LNHNV and CDR2 YYDKDF (reference sequence).

The chain links TRBV5-6 to TRBJ2-7, with 9 bases identical to TRBD2. Germline V gives CDR1 SGHDT, CDR2 YYEEEE. The CDR3 has 14 residues. Trimming at V came to 4 bases and at J to 4 bases, leaving 6 bases not matched to a gene. CDR3 nucleotide sequence: TGTGCCAGCAGCGACGGGCTAGCGGGGTACGAGCAGTACTTC. This translates into CASSDGLAGYEQYF.

The rearrangement uses TRBV30 and TRBJ1-3; TRBD1 is a possible D gene (5 bases). Trimming shortened V by 0 bases and J by 2 bases, and 14 bases separated the two germline ends. Germline V gives CDR1 GTSNPN, CDR2 SVGIG (reference sequence). CDR3 length: 16 residues. CDR3 in DNA: TGTGCCTGGAGTGTACGGGGGGGTTCACCTGGAAACACCATATATTTT. Translated, it gives CAWSVRGGSPGNTIYF. Combining the CDR3 with reference TRBV30 and TRBJ1-3 gives the whole variable domain SQTIHQWPATLVQPVGSPLSLECTVEGTSNPNLYWYRQAAGRGLQLLFYSVGIGQISSEVPQNLSASRPQDRQFILSSKKLLLSDSGFYLCAWSVRGGSPGNTIYFGEGSWLTVV.

The chain joins TRBV19 to TRBJ2-7; TRBD2 agrees at 7 bases. The CDR3 consists of 14 residues. The V gene's germline CDR1 is LNHDA and CDR2 SQIVND (reference sequence). V shed 6 bases, J shed 4 bases, and the junction held 9 bases outside the gene matches. The CDR3 here is CASSPTGLIYEQYF. The CDR3 DNA follows: TGTGCCAGTAGCCCTACGGGACTAATATACGAGCAGTACTTC.

The rearrangement joins TRBV18 to TRBJ1-4; 11 bases agree with TRBD1. The CDR3 extends over 14 amino acids. The germline gives CDR1 KGHSH, CDR2 LQKENI. V shed 3 bases and J 8 bases; nucleotides not matched to a gene: 2. CDR3 bases: TGTGCCAGCTCACCGGACAGGGGGCGAGAAAAACTGTTTTTT. It codes for CASSPDRGREKLFF.

The DNA of the CDR3 is TGTGCCAGCAGCCTTACGGCGGGGGGCACAGATACGCAGTATTTT. Encoded protein: CASSLTAGGTDTQYF. The chain employs TRBV9 and TRBJ2-3, with TRBD2 matching 7 bases. The CDR3 covers 15 residues. The germline V gene has CDR1 SGDLS and CDR2 YYNGEE. Unmatched junction bases numbered 6, after V lost 4 bases and J lost 1 base.

This clone was counted a few times. The chain has TRBV7-8 and TRBJ2-7, with TRBD1 matching over 8 bases. The CDR3 contains 12 residues. Germline V CDR1 and CDR2: SGHVS, FQNEAQ. Unmatched junction bases numbered 6, after V lost 5 bases and J lost 9 bases. The CDR3 region is CASSPRDRGQYF. As DNA, the CDR3 is TGTGCCAGCAGCCCCCGAGACAGGGGGCAGTACTTC.

V is TRBV19 and J is TRBJ1-5; 8 positions agree with TRBD1. This CDR3 spans 14 amino acids. V was clipped by 4 bases and J by 4 bases; unmatched bases: 3. Germline-derived CDR1 and CDR2 are LNHDA and SQIVND (reference sequence). DNA for the CDR3: TGTGCCAGTAGTAGTACAGGGGGTAATCAGCCCCAGCATTTT. Protein product: CASSSTGGNQPQHF.

This clone was picked up one time. V usage is TRBV27 and J usage is TRBJ1-2, with D unclear. V shed 7 bases and J shed 4 bases, with 10 bases lying between them. Germline V lookup: CDR1 MNHEY, CDR2 SMNVEV (reference sequence). The CDR3 consists of 12 residues. The CDR3 DNA follows: TGTGCCAGCAAGTTTGGACTCTATGGCTACACCTTC. This translates into CASKFGLYGYTF.

V and J are TRBV10-3 and TRBJ2-7; D possibly corresponds to TRBD1 (6 bases). V lost 5 bases to trimming and J lost 4 bases, with 12 bases between them. This CDR3 is built from 13 residues. Germline CDR1 and CDR2: ENHRY and SYGVKD. CDR3 sequence (DNA): TGTGCCATCAGTACAGAACAGGGATACGAGCAGTACTTC. It codes for CAISTEQGYEQYF.

The chain carries TRBV2 and TRBJ2-5; TRBD2 matches 8 bases. The CDR3 runs to 17 residues. Germline V gene sequence: CDR1 SNHLY, CDR2 FYNNEI. V gave up 7 bases and J gave up 0 bases; unmatched junction bases: 13. The CDR3 DNA is TGTGCCAGCAACCCCCTGCGGGGGGCCACGTACCAAGAGACCCAGTACTTC. Protein product: CASNPLRGATYQETQYF.

J is TRBJ1-1 and V is TRBV30; D is ambiguous. Germline-derived CDR1 and CDR2 are GTSNPN and SVGIG (reference sequence). The V end lost 4 bases, the J end lost 4 bases, and 25 bases lay between the germline ends. This CDR3 comprises 17 residues. The CDR3 region is CAWNFLRDRGGGTEAFF. Written as DNA, the CDR3 is TGTGCCTGGAATTTCTTACGAGACCGGGGAGGTGGCACTGAAGCTTTCTTT. Using reference TRBV30 and TRBJ1-1 for the parts outside the CDR3, the full variable domain is SQTIHQWPATLVQPVGSPLSLECTVEGTSNPNLYWYRQAAGRGLQLLFYSVGIGQISSEVPQNLSASRPQDRQFILSSKKLLLSDSGFYLCAWNFLRDRGGGTEAFFGQGTRLTVV.

Notes on this clone: Other DNA sequences in this specimen translate into the identical CDR3. The chain employs TRBV5-1 and TRBJ1-1, with 8 bases matching TRBD1. Trimming took 4 bases from V and 5 from J; bases not matched to a gene: 7. Germline CDR1 SGHRS, CDR2 YFSETQ. There are 14 residues in the CDR3. The chain's CDR3 is CASSLGQGGTEAFF. The CDR3 DNA reads TGCGCCAGCAGCCTCGGACAGGGCGGGACTGAAGCTTTCTTT.

The CDR3 sequence is CASSYGGWEWTEAFF. CDR3 DNA sequence: TGTGCCAGTAGTTACGGTGGTTGGGAGTGGACTGAAGCTTTCTTT. The chain links TRBV19 to TRBJ1-1; D ambiguous. Trimming pared 5 bases from V and 5 bases from J, leaving 18 bases between. CDR3 length: 15 residues. CDR1 is LNHDA and CDR2 is SQIVND in the germline V gene (reference sequence).